A selection of T cell receptor beta chains follows, all from one sample in a study of T cell responses to AZD1222 COVID-19 vaccine. Libraries were prepared by immunoSEQ multiplex PCR; TCRdb keeps only in-frame clonotypes and omits some of them. This sample carries 95,000 to 150,000 clones, 80% to 90% of them seen once, and the ten largest clones take 1.5% to 1.7%. The specimen comprised peripheral blood, sampled on day 0 of AZD1222 vaccination. The source is an adult in good health. Both conserved end residues are part of each CDR3. D genes are given only for firm matches. The size entry is marked missing in some rows and otherwise reads once, few, many or a size class.

d_gene	v_gene	j_gene	abundance	CDR3aa	CDR3nt
-	TRBV5-1	TRBJ2-2	-	CASSLLRATGELFF	TGCGCCAGCAGCCTACTAAGGGCCACCGGGGAGCTGTTTTTT
-	TRBV5-4	TRBJ1-6	-	CASSLKKQGTSPLHF	TGTGCCAGCAGCTTGAAAAAGCAGGGGACCTCACCCCTCCACTTT
-	TRBV19	TRBJ2-1	-	CACTGHFGHNEQFF	TGTGCCTGTACGGGGCATTTTGGACACAATGAGCAGTTCTTC
-	TRBV7-9	TRBJ2-2	-	CASSLGGATGELFF	TGTGCCAGCAGCTTAGGAGGAGCCACCGGGGAGCTGTTTTTT
-	TRBV5-4	TRBJ2-5	-	CASSLGEMETQYF	TGTGCCAGCAGCTTAGGGGAGATGGAGACCCAGTACTTC
-	TRBV20-1	TRBJ1-1	-	CSASRGPVNTEAFF	TGCAGTGCTAGTAGGGGTCCGGTGAACACTGAAGCTTTCTTT
TRBD2	TRBV5-4	TRBJ2-1	-	CASSRTSGARNEQFF	TGTGCCAGCAGTCGGACTAGCGGGGCCAGAAATGAGCAGTTCTTC
TRBD2	TRBV4-3	TRBJ2-7	-	CASSQDLASGGYEQYF	TGCGCCAGCAGCCAAGACCTGGCTAGCGGGGGCTACGAGCAGTACTTC
TRBD1	TRBV7-2	TRBJ1-5	-	CASSRDRRQPQHF	TGTGCCAGCAGTAGGGACAGACGGCAGCCCCAGCATTTT
-	TRBV19	TRBJ1-4	-	CASSIGGTEKLFF	TGTGCCAGTAGTATTGGGGGTACTGAAAAACTGTTTTTT
TRBD1	TRBV15	TRBJ1-4	-	CATSRAGHRGEKLFF	TGTGCCACCAGCAGAGCTGGGCACAGGGGGGAAAAACTGTTTTTT
-	TRBV5-4	TRBJ1-4	once	CASSNGRGGTNEKLFF	TGTGCCAGCAGCAACGGACGGGGGGGAACTAATGAAAAACTGTTTTTT
-	TRBV6-2/TRBV6-3	TRBJ1-2	-	CASSYFGVGYTF	TGTGCCAGCAGTTACTTCGGGGTTGGCTACACCTTC
TRBD2	TRBV7-6	TRBJ2-7	-	CASSPSTSGLAYEQYF	TGTGCCAGCAGCCCCTCGACTAGCGGGCTCGCCTACGAGCAGTACTTC
-	TRBV15	TRBJ2-7	once	CATSRVSGATYEQYF	TGTGCCACCAGCAGAGTGAGCGGAGCCACCTACGAGCAGTACTTC
-	TRBV9	TRBJ2-1	-	CASSVEVSSYNEQFF	TGTGCCAGCAGCGTAGAGGTGAGCTCCTACAATGAGCAGTTCTTC
TRBD1	TRBV24-1	TRBJ2-2	-	CATSDPRTGPPGNTGELFF	TGTGCCACCAGTGATCCAAGGACAGGTCCTCCTGGGAACACCGGGGAGCTGTTTTTT
-	TRBV11-2	TRBJ2-2	-	CASSLGTWESNTGELFF	TGTGCCAGCAGCTTAGGGACGTGGGAGTCGAACACCGGGGAGCTGTTTTTT
-	TRBV29-1	TRBJ1-2	-	CSWGAGSGGYTF	TGCAGTTGGGGGGCGGGGAGTGGTGGCTACACCTTC
-	TRBV30	TRBJ1-1	-	CAWSLSTTGLNTEAFF	TGTGCCTGGAGTTTAAGTACCACAGGTTTGAACACTGAAGCTTTCTTT
TRBD1	TRBV10-3	TRBJ1-2	-	CAIRGDRGYIGYGYTF	TGTGCCATCAGAGGGGACAGGGGGTACATCGGGTATGGCTACACCTTC
-	TRBV19	TRBJ1-4	once	CASSILGEWTNEKLFF	TGTGCCAGTAGTATATTAGGGGAGTGGACTAATGAAAAACTGTTTTTT
TRBD1	TRBV19	TRBJ1-1	-	CASNNNPGQGRTEAFF	TGTGCCAGTAATAATAACCCGGGACAGGGTCGAACTGAAGCTTTCTTT
TRBD1	TRBV6-6	TRBJ1-2	few	CASRTGALNYGYTF	TGTGCCAGCAGGACAGGGGCGCTTAACTATGGCTACACCTTC
-	TRBV9	TRBJ1-1	-	CASSVVGGTAFF	TGTGCCAGCAGCGTAGTAGGAGGGACGGCTTTCTTT
-	TRBV15	TRBJ2-7	-	CATRADNSYEQYF	TGTGCCACCAGGGCGGATAACTCCTACGAGCAGTACTTC
TRBD2	TRBV27	TRBJ2-1	-	CASSPGLAAYNEQFF	TGTGCCAGCAGTCCGGGACTAGCGGCCTACAATGAGCAGTTCTTC
-	TRBV7-2	TRBJ2-7	-	CASSLAESFSYEQYF	TGTGCCAGCAGCTTAGCGGAAAGCTTCTCCTACGAGCAGTACTTC
TRBD1	TRBV29-1	TRBJ1-2	few	CSVGTGATYGYTF	TGCAGCGTTGGTACAGGGGCGACCTATGGCTACACCTTC
-	TRBV7-7	TRBJ1-6	-	CASSLDLGFGSPLHF	TGTGCCAGCAGCTTAGATTTAGGGTTCGGTTCACCCCTCCACTTT
TRBD2	TRBV19	TRBJ2-7	-	CASRTTLAGDYEQYF	TGTGCCAGTAGGACCACACTAGCGGGAGACTACGAGCAGTACTTC
-	TRBV14	TRBJ1-1	-	CASSQYRRTEAFF	TGTGCCAGCAGCCAATATCGGAGGACTGAAGCTTTCTTT
TRBD1	TRBV7-7	TRBJ2-2	-	CASSTGTASTGELFF	TGTGCTAGCAGCACAGGGACAGCGAGCACCGGGGAGCTGTTTTTT
-	TRBV11-2	TRBJ2-7	-	CASSIGGGLAYEQYF	TGTGCCAGCAGTATAGGGGGAGGACTAGCCTACGAGCAGTACTTC
TRBD2	TRBV10-2	TRBJ2-1	-	CAIRLAGGEEQFF	TGCGCCATCCGACTAGCGGGAGGCGAGGAGCAGTTCTTC
-	TRBV19	TRBJ1-2	-	CASSMPTYGYTF	TGTGCCAGTAGTATGCCAACCTATGGCTACACCTTC
TRBD1	TRBV11-1	TRBJ1-4	-	CASSNDRVLSNEKLFF	TGTGCCAGCAGCAACGACAGGGTTTTGTCGAATGAAAAACTGTTTTTT
-	TRBV6-5	TRBJ1-5	-	CASSFYQSSQPQHF	TGTGCCAGCAGTTTCTATCAGAGTAGCCAGCCCCAGCATTTT
TRBD1	TRBV28	TRBJ1-2	once	CASGETGMNYGYTF	TGTGCCAGCGGAGAGACAGGGATGAACTATGGCTACACCTTC
TRBD2	TRBV6-5	TRBJ2-1	-	CASSPGGSSYNEQFF	TGTGCAAGCTCCCCGGGCGGGAGCTCCTACAATGAGCAGTTCTTC
-	TRBV2	TRBJ1-4	-	CASSEVAGAYNEKLFF	TGTGCCAGCAGTGAGGTGGCAGGGGCTTATAATGAAAAACTGTTTTTT
-	TRBV2	TRBJ2-2	few	CASLGIGDNTGELFF	TGTGCCAGCCTCGGGATTGGGGATAACACCGGGGAGCTGTTTTTT
-	TRBV14	TRBJ1-1	-	CASGRGVTEAFF	TGTGCCAGCGGAAGGGGGGTGACTGAAGCTTTCTTT
-	TRBV7-6	TRBJ2-3	-	CASSLLTDTQYF	TGTGCCAGCAGCTTATTGACAGATACGCAGTATTTT
TRBD1	TRBV19	TRBJ2-7	-	CASSMGTGDYEQYF	TGTGCCAGTAGTATGGGGACAGGAGACTACGAGCAGTACTTC
-	TRBV5-8	TRBJ1-1	-	CASSLSRDTEAFF	TGTGCCAGCAGCTTATCCAGGGATACTGAAGCTTTCTTT
-	TRBV2	TRBJ1-5	-	CASSLGGAGNQPQHF	TGTGCCAGCAGCCTAGGGGGGGCCGGAAATCAGCCCCAGCATTTT
-	TRBV11-3	TRBJ1-1	-	CASSLVQGSTEAFF	TGTGCCAGCAGCTTAGTTCAGGGAAGCACTGAAGCTTTCTTT
-	TRBV18	TRBJ1-2	few	CASSPGGSYGYTF	TGTGCCAGCTCACCGGGTGGGAGCTATGGCTACACCTTC
-	TRBV6-5	TRBJ1-4	-	CASSKIATNEKLFF	TGTGCCAGCAGCAAGATTGCAACTAATGAAAAACTGTTTTTT